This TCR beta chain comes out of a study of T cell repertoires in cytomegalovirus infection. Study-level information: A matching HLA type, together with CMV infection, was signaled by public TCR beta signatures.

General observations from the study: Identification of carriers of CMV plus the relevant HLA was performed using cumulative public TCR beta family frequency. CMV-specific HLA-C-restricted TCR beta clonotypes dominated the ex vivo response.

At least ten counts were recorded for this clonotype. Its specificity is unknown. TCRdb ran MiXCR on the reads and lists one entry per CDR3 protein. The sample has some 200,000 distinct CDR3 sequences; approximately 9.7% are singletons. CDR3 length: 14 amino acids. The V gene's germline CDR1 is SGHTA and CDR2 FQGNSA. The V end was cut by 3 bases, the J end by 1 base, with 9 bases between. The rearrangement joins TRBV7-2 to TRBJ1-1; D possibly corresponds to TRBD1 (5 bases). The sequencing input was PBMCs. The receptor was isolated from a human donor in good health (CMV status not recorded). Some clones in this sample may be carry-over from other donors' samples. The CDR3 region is CASSLGGRNTEAFF. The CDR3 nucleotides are TGTGCCAGCAGCTTGGGGGGGAGGAACACTGAAGCTTTCTTT.